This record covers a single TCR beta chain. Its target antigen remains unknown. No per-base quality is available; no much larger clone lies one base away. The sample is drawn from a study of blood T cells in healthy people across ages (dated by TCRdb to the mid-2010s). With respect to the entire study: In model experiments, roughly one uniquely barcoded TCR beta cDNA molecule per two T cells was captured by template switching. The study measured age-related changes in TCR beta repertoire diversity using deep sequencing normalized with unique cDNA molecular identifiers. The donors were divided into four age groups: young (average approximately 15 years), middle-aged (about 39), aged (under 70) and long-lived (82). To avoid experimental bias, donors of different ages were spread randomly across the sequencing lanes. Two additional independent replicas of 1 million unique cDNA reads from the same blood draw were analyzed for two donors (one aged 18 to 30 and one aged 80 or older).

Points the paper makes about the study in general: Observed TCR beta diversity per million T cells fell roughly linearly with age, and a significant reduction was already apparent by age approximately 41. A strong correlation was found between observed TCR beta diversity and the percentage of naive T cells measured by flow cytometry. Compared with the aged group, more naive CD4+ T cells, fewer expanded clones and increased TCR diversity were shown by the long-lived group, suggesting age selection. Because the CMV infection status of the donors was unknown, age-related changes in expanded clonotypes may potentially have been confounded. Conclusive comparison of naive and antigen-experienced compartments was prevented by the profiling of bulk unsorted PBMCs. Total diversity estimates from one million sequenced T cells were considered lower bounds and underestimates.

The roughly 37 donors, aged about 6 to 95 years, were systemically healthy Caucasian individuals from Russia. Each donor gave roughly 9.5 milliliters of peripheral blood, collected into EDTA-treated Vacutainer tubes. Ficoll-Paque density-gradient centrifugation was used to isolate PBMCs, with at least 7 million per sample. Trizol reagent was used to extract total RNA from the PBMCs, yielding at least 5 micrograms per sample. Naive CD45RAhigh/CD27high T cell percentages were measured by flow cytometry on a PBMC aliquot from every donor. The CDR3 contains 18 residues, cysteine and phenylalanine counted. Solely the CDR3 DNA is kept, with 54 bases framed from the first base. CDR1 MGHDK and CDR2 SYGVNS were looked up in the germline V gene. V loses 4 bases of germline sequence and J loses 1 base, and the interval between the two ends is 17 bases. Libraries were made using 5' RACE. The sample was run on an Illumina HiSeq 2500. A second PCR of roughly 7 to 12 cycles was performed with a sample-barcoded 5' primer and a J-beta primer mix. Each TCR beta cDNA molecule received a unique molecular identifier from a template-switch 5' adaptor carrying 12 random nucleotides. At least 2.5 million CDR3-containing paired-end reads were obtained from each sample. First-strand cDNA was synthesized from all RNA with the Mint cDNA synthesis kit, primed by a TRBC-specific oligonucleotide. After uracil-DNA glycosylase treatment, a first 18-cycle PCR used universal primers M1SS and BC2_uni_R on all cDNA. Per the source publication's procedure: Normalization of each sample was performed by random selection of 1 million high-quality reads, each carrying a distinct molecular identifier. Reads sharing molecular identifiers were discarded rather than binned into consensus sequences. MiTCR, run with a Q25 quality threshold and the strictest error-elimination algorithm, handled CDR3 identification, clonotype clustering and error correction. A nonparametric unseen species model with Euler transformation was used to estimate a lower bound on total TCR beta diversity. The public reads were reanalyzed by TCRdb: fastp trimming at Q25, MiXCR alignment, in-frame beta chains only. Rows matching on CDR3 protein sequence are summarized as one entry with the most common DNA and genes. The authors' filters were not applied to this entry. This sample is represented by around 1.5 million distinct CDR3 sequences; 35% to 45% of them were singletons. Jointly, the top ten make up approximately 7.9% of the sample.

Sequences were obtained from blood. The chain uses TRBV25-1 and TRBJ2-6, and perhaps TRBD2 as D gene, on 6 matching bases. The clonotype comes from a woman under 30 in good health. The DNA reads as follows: TGTGCCAGCAGTGGAAGAAAGGGGACTCTTTCTGGGGCCAACGTCCTGACTTTC. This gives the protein CASSGRKGTLSGANVLTF.